Presented here are 10 T cell receptor beta chains from one specimen sequenced in a study of cytomegalovirus exposure and HLA in healthy donors. The PCR used 60 Vbeta and 13 Jbeta primers. Here immunoSEQ multiplex PCR was the method, and the copy in TCRdb shows in-frame clones only, minus some. The profile covers 150,000 to 200,000 clones, with 60% to 85% appearing a single time and around 3.1% taken by the ten largest. Sequenced input: PBMCs. These receptors originate from a female donor in good health and CMV-seronegative.

The V call is TRBV6-5, the J call TRBJ2-3; TRBD2 matches 8 bases. Germline loops: CDR1 MNHEY, CDR2 SVGAGI. The CDR3 sequence is 12 residues long. The V gene end was trimmed by 8 bases and the J gene end by 4 bases; junction bases not matched to a gene: 2. In DNA form, the CDR3 reads TGTGCCAGCCGGGGGGGGGCAGATACGCAGTATTTT. Amino acid sequence: CASRGGADTQYF.

This clone was seen a handful of times. J is TRBJ1-2 and V is TRBV7-9; D might be TRBD1 (5 bases). The CDR3 runs 14 residues. Between the trimmed V and J ends, which lost 5 bases and 4 bases, there was a span of 14 bases. From germline, CDR1 is SEHNR and CDR2 FQNEAQ (reference sequence). This CDR3 reads CASSPDGGAYGYTF. The CDR3 nucleotides read TGTGCCAGCAGCCCGGACGGTGGGGCCTATGGCTACACCTTC.

The V gene is TRBV2, the J gene TRBJ1-1; weak D call: TRBD1 (6 bases). V dropped 5 bases and J dropped 2 bases, with 9 bases sitting between them. The CDR3 covers 13 residues. Germline V gene sequence: CDR1 SNHLY, CDR2 FYNNEI. This CDR3 is CASSSGANTEAFF. The CDR3 bases are TGTGCCAGCAGTTCAGGGGCTAACACTGAAGCTTTCTTT.

The V and J genes are TRBV7-9 and TRBJ2-5; D gene ambiguous. CDR3 length: 13 amino acids. Germline lookup yields CDR1 SEHNR and CDR2 FQNEAQ (reference sequence). With 2 bases removed from V and 2 bases from J, the gap between germline ends came to 6 bases. This chain's CDR3 is CASSLYSQETQYF. In DNA, the CDR3 is TGTGCCAGCAGCTTATACAGTCAAGAGACCCAGTACTTC.

The rearrangement joins TRBV15 to TRBJ2-5; no clear D gene. Germline CDR1 LNHNV, CDR2 YYDKDF (reference sequence). The CDR3 contains 13 residues. V was shortened by 0 bases and J by 4 bases, with 6 bases between the two germline ends. The CDR3, as DNA: TGTGCCACCAGCAGAGATCTTAGAGAGACCCAGTACTTC. Its translation is CATSRDLRETQYF.

V and J are TRBV6-6 and TRBJ1-5; a weak D match, TRBD1 (5 bases). The CDR3 totals 14 residues. The germline V gene encodes CDR1 MNHNY and CDR2 SVGAGI (reference sequence). V lost 7 bases, J lost 3 bases, and 13 bases lay in between. CDR3 region: CASIEGANNQPQHF. CDR3 nucleotides: TGTGCCAGCATCGAAGGGGCCAACAATCAGCCCCAGCATTTT.

This clone is a singleton in its sample. The J gene is TRBJ1-1, the V gene TRBV9; 12 bases map to TRBD1. Germline lookup yields CDR1 SGDLS and CDR2 YYNGEE. Losses at the gene ends were 4 bases for V and 4 bases for J; bases not matched to a gene: 8. This CDR3 contains 16 residues. This CDR3 is CASSPGTGGGGTEAFF. CDR3 nucleotides: TGTGCCAGCAGCCCCGGGACAGGGGGCGGTGGCACTGAAGCTTTCTTT.

This rearrangement joins TRBV4-3 to TRBJ1-6, with 7 nucleotides matching TRBD1. Germline assignment: CDR1 LGHNA and CDR2 YSLEER. V trimming: 5 bases; J trimming: 7 bases; junction bases outside the gene matches: 2. CDR3 length: 13 amino acids. As DNA, the CDR3 is TGCGCCAGCAGCGGGGACAGCAATTCACCCCTCCACTTT. The encoded protein is CASSGDSNSPLHF.

This clone was detected a few times. The genes are TRBV4-3 and TRBJ1-1; no clear D. V shed 0 bases and J shed 1 base, with 9 bases lying between them. The CDR3 spans 15 residues. The germline gives CDR1 LGHNA, CDR2 YSLEER. In nucleotides, the CDR3 is TGCGCCAGCAGCCAAGATGGGAGTGGGAACACTGAAGCTTTCTTT. It specifies CASSQDGSGNTEAFF.

The chain links TRBV6-5 to TRBJ2-1; possibly TRBD2 for D (6 bases). Germline V CDR1 and CDR2: MNHEY, SVGAGI. The CDR3 length is 14 residues. The germline V and J ends were trimmed by 7 bases and 8 bases, with 18 bases remaining between them. CDR3 sequence reads: CASTPDSRRDEQFF. CDR3 DNA sequence: TGTGCCAGCACCCCTGACAGTCGGAGGGATGAGCAGTTCTTC.